The 14 T cell receptor beta chains presented below share a single source sample, sequenced in a study of human T cells and chemical hapten exposure (dated by TCRdb to the early 2020s). The meaning of the sample's time point label: patch test 2, 6 weeks after DPC sensitization. Reading the label with the study, this specimen's treatment or condition is: therapeutic diphenylcyclopropenone sensitization with weekly scalp DPC. The library was produced with RACE. Sequencing was performed on a NextSeq 500. Starting from the raw public reads, TCRdb applied fastp trimming at Q25, assembled clones with MiXCR and retained in-frame beta chains. Each entry is one CDR3 protein sequence, shown with its most common DNA and genes. The sample table shows a few hundred thousand distinct CDR3 sequences, and around 6% are seen once. The ten largest clones represent about 5.4% of the sample. The sequenced sample was whole blood, obtained in connection with sensitization to the hapten diphenylcyclopropenone (DPC). The source of these receptors is a woman aged 18 to 35 with alopecia areata. Some clones in this sample may be carry-over from other donors' samples.

In its sample, this clonotype was seen many times. This chain links TRBV7-3 with TRBJ1-2; 9 bases line up with TRBD1. The CDR3 spans 13 residues. Germline V lookup: CDR1 SGHTA, CDR2 FQGTGA. V shed 5 bases and J 6 bases; nucleotides not matched to a gene: 4. CDR3 in DNA: TGTGCCAGCAGCGTGGGGACAGGGAATGGCTACACCTTC. Its protein is CASSVGTGNGYTF.

This clonotype has a count of ten or more. V gene TRBV11-2 combines with J gene TRBJ2-5; no definite D call. CDR1 is SGHAT, CDR2 FQNNGV, per germline. The ends were cut back, 2 bases at V and 4 bases at J, with 5 bases in the middle. This CDR3 comprises 12 residues. Here the CDR3 reads CASSLLRETQYF. The CDR3 DNA follows: TGTGCCAGCAGCTTACTGCGAGAGACCCAGTACTTC.

This clonotype showed up just a few times. V usage is TRBV6-2 or TRBV6-3 and J usage is TRBJ2-1; a weak D match, TRBD2 (6 bases). Germline assignment: CDR1 MNHEY and CDR2 SVGEGT. Trimming took off 3 bases at V and 1 base at J, with 16 bases between the two ends. The CDR3 has 17 residues. DNA for the CDR3: TGTGCCAGCAGTTATCGTTTCGGGGGAGAGTCCTACAATGAGCAGTTCTTC. Translating gives CASSYRFGGESYNEQFF.

Many counts were recorded for this clonotype. The chain links TRBV20-1 to TRBJ1-4, with D maybe TRBD1 (6 bases). Trimming shortened V by 5 bases and J by 5 bases, and 12 bases separated the two germline ends. The CDR3 sequence is 13 residues long. Germline assignment: CDR1 DFQATT and CDR2 SNEGSKA (reference sequence). As DNA, the CDR3 is TGCAGTGCTCCTCACCAGGGGAATGAAAAACTGTTTTTT. Translating it yields CSAPHQGNEKLFF.

This clonotype was detected only a few times. The chain couples TRBV2 to TRBJ1-2, with unresolved D. CDR1 is SNHLY and CDR2 is FYNNEI in the germline V gene. Trimming removed 10 bases from V and 6 bases from J, with 18 bases in between. The CDR3 has 13 amino acids. CDR3 in amino acids: CATGRGGSHGYTF. The CDR3 DNA is TGTGCCACCGGACGGGGAGGGTCCCATGGCTACACCTTC.

This rearrangement joins TRBV6-2 or TRBV6-3 to TRBJ1-5, with D perhaps TRBD1 (5 bases). This CDR3 is built from 12 residues. Germline CDR1 is MNHEY and CDR2 is SVGEGT. Trimming pared 4 bases from V and 5 bases from J, leaving 6 bases between. The CDR3 coding sequence is TGTGCCAGCAGTTGGGGGGATCAGCCCCAGCATTTT. Protein: CASSWGDQPQHF.

This clonotype was found a few times. The chain employs TRBV7-9 and TRBJ2-7, with 10 bases lining up with TRBD1. CDR1 SEHNR and CDR2 FQNEAQ come from the germline V gene (reference sequence). The CDR3 extends over 15 amino acids. The V segment lost 5 bases and the J segment 5 bases; nucleotides outside the gene matches: 9. CDR3: CASSPGTGVFNEQYF. CDR3 in DNA: TGTGCCAGCAGCCCGGGGACAGGGGTTTTCAACGAGCAGTACTTC. The entire variable domain, with the rest obtained from reference TRBV7-9 and TRBJ2-7, is as follows: DTGVSQNPRHKITKRGQNVTFRCDPISEHNRLYWYRQTLGQGPEFLTYFQNEAQLEKSRLLSDRFSAERPKGSFSTLEIQRTEQGDSAMYLCASSPGTGVFNEQYFGPGTRLTVT.

This sequence joins TRBV7-2 and TRBJ2-5, with D perhaps TRBD2 (5 bases). There are 15 residues in the CDR3. The germline V gene has CDR1 SGHTA and CDR2 FQGNSA. V was clipped by 5 bases and J by 1 base, with 14 bases between them. This CDR3 reads CASSPGLTAQETQYF. The CDR3 coding sequence is TGTGCCAGCAGCCCCGGACTCACAGCCCAAGAGACCCAGTACTTC.

The chain is built from TRBV28 and TRBJ2-5; 7 bases fit TRBD1. Trimming removed 6 bases from V and 5 bases from J; junction bases left unmatched: 12. Germline V gene sequence: CDR1 MDHEN, CDR2 SYDVKM. This CDR3 is 15 amino acids long. The CDR3 region is CASSPKLGQVETQYF. In DNA, the CDR3 is TGTGCCAGCAGCCCTAAGTTAGGACAGGTGGAGACCCAGTACTTC.

This clonotype has only a few counts. V usage is TRBV27 and J usage is TRBJ1-6; D perhaps matches TRBD1 (6 bases). V lost 6 bases and J lost 1, with 10 bases in between. CDR3 length equals 15 residues. Germline lookup yields CDR1 MNHEY and CDR2 SMNVEV (reference sequence). In DNA form, the CDR3 reads TGTGCCAGCAGCTCGCAGGGGTCCTATAATTCACCCCTCCACTTT. Translated, it gives CASSSQGSYNSPLHF.

This chain uses TRBV27 with TRBJ1-4; TRBD1 matches at 9 bases. Looked up from germline, CDR1 is MNHEY and CDR2 is SMNVEV (reference sequence). J lost 6 bases, V lost 2 bases, and 4 bases had no gene match. This CDR3 has 15 amino acids. CDR3 DNA: TGTGCCAGCAGTTTAACCGGGACAGGGCATGAAAAACTGTTTTTT. Translated, it gives CASSLTGTGHEKLFF.

The chain links TRBV7-9 to TRBJ1-2, with TRBD1 as a possible D gene (6 bases). The CDR3 covers 15 residues. Trimming took 1 base from V and 6 from J, leaving 15 bases between them. Per the germline V gene, CDR1 is SEHNR and CDR2 is FQNEAQ (reference sequence). The CDR3 spells CASSLVSTGLDGYTF. CDR3 nucleotide sequence: TGTGCCAGCAGCTTAGTGAGTACAGGGTTGGATGGCTACACCTTC.

This clonotype was seen ten or more times. V usage is TRBV29-1 and J usage is TRBJ1-1; D possibly corresponds to TRBD1 (6 bases). Germline CDR1 and CDR2: SQVTM and ANQGSEA. The CDR3 is 14 amino acids. Trimming shortened V by 0 bases and J by 3 bases, and 11 bases separated the two germline ends. CDR3 nucleotide sequence: TGCAGCGTTGAAGATCGGGGGCTTGACACTGAAGCTTTCTTT. Translated, it gives CSVEDRGLDTEAFF.

This clonotype was detected ten times or more. The chain uses TRBV4-2 and TRBJ1-3; D might be TRBD1 (5 bases). Per germline, CDR1 LGHNA and CDR2 YNFKEQ. V was cut by 5 bases and J by 1 base, with 21 bases left in between. The CDR3 runs to 18 residues. The CDR3 loop is CASSTKAGQGGSGNTIYF. The CDR3 bases are TGTGCCAGCAGCACCAAAGCAGGGCAGGGCGGTTCTGGAAACACCATATATTTT.